Shown below are 12 T cell receptor beta chains from a single sample sequenced in a study of blood T cell repertoires in COVID-19. TCRdb keeps only in-frame clones here, not all; method: immunoSEQ multiplex PCR. In the table there are hundreds of thousands of clones, roughly 86% of which are singletons. The specimen was PBMCs or T cells enriched from blood (not recorded which). These receptors were collected from a woman in her twenties or thirties who had recovered from COVID-19.

The J gene is TRBJ1-4, the V gene TRBV27, with 9 bases identical to TRBD1. The germline V gene has CDR1 MNHEY and CDR2 SMNVEV (reference sequence). V was clipped by 6 bases and J by 11 bases; unmatched bases: 4. This CDR3 comprises 12 residues. Here the CDR3 reads CASRRQGGKLFF. The CDR3 coding sequence is TGTGCCAGCAGAAGACAGGGGGGGAAACTGTTTTTT.

J is TRBJ2-7 and V is TRBV10-3; 8 bases fit TRBD2. The trim removed 4 bases at V and 7 bases at J, leaving 6 bases unmatched. This CDR3 comprises 13 residues. CDR1 is ENHRY and CDR2 is SYGVKD in the germline V gene. CDR3 bases: TGTGCCATCAGTGGGAAAGAGCGGGGGGAGCAGTACTTC. Translating gives CAISGKERGEQYF.

The rearrangement joins TRBV19 to TRBJ1-2; 9 bases are a match to TRBD1. Trimming at V came to 7 bases and at J to 6 bases, leaving 9 bases not matched to a gene. The germline V gene encodes CDR1 LNHDA and CDR2 SQIVND (reference sequence). CDR3 length equals 14 residues. The CDR3 DNA is TGTGCCAGTACGTCTCCGGGACAGGGTAATGGCTACACCTTC. It translates to CASTSPGQGNGYTF.

The chain links TRBV7-2 to TRBJ1-2; D is unclear. Germline V gene lookup returns CDR1 SGHTA and CDR2 FQGNSA. Deletions cut 1 base from V and 5 bases from J, with 17 bases between. The CDR3 is 16 amino acids. The CDR3 region is CASSLDSRFSSYGYTF. DNA for the CDR3: TGTGCCAGCAGCTTAGACAGTCGTTTTTCCTCATATGGCTACACCTTC.

This chain uses TRBV28 with TRBJ1-1, with a possible D match to TRBD1 (5 bases). The CDR3 has 16 residues. V lost 3 bases, J lost 4 bases, and 18 bases lay in between. Germline loops: CDR1 MDHEN, CDR2 SYDVKM. The CDR3 DNA reads as TGTGCCAGCAGTTTGTTTTTTTCGGGGGATGGCACTGAAGCTTTCTTT. As protein: CASSLFFSGDGTEAFF.

The chain combines TRBV5-1 with TRBJ1-6; possible D gene TRBD1, 6 bases. There are 18 residues in the CDR3. Trimming removed 1 base at V and 5 bases at J, with 19 bases between. Looked up from germline, CDR1 is SGHRS and CDR2 is YFSETQ. The CDR3 region has the DNA TGCGCCAGCAGCTTGTCCGGGACACCAAGGGCCAATAATTCACCCCTCCACTTT. The encoded protein is CASSLSGTPRANNSPLHF.

The rearrangement uses TRBV6-2 or TRBV6-3 and TRBJ1-2; 7 nucleotides align to TRBD1. J was trimmed by 5 bases and V by 2 bases; bases with no gene match: 11. Germline CDR1 reads MNHEY; CDR2 reads SVGEGT. The CDR3 is 16 amino acids. CDR3 nucleotide sequence: TGTGCCAGCAGTTACCACACCGGCAGGGGGGATTATGGCTACACCTTC. Its protein is CASSYHTGRGDYGYTF.

The count of this clone is one. This chain joins TRBV12-3 or TRBV12-4 and TRBJ1-5; D is undetermined. Deletions cut 6 bases from V and 3 bases from J, with 3 bases between. The CDR3 consists of 11 residues. CDR3 region: CASSLNQPQHF. The CDR3 DNA is TGTGCCAGCAGCCTCAATCAGCCCCAGCATTTT.

The V and J genes are TRBV27 and TRBJ1-6, with D unresolved. Germline V gene data show CDR1 as MNHEY and CDR2 as SMNVEV (reference sequence). This CDR3 is built from 15 residues. V shed 5 bases and J shed 0 bases, with 8 bases lying between them. CDR3 residues: CASSATSSYNSPLHF. CDR3 DNA sequence: TGTGCCAGCAGTGCTACTAGCTCCTATAATTCACCCCTCCACTTT.

The V call is TRBV3-1 (or the pseudogene TRBV3-2), the J call TRBJ2-1; D not certain. Trimming cost V 0 bases and J 10 bases, with 10 bases left between them. The CDR3 has 13 amino acids. Germline V CDR1 and CDR2: LGHDT, YNNKEL (reference sequence). CDR3 nucleotide sequence: TGTGCCAGCAGCCAAGATCTGTTTGTGGAGCAGTTCTTC. Amino acid sequence: CASSQDLFVEQFF.

This sequence joins TRBV6-5 and TRBJ2-1, with 9 positions matching TRBD2. V dropped 5 bases and J dropped 5; count of bases not matched to a gene: 7. The CDR3 is made up of 15 amino acids. Germline CDR1 and CDR2: MNHEY and SVGAGI. For the CDR3, the DNA is TGTGCCAGCAGTCGCGTAGCGGGAGTGAACAATGAGCAGTTCTTC. Its protein is CASSRVAGVNNEQFF.

The table lists this clone with a few counts. This sequence joins TRBV18 and TRBJ2-1; D uncertain. Germline CDR1 KGHSH, CDR2 LQKENI. The germline V and J ends were trimmed by 3 bases and 9 bases, with 6 bases remaining between them. There are 11 residues in the CDR3. The CDR3 reads CASSPLFEQFF. CDR3 sequence (DNA): TGTGCCAGCTCACCCTTGTTTGAGCAGTTCTTC.